One and the same sample provided the 23 T cell receptor beta chains below, sequenced in a study of molecular identifiers for immune sequencing clone quantification. Using its own MiXCR run on the PCR reads, TCRdb lists one record per CDR3 protein. The sample lists some 70,000 distinct CDR3 sequences, approximately 18% occurring once. The specimen was naive CD8+ T cells from blood, with Jurkat cell RNA spiked in. The sample's subset: FACS-sorted CD8+CD4-CCR7+CD45RA+ naive T cells. The receptors come from a human donor in good health. Some libraries in this study had Jurkat cell RNA spiked in.

This clonotype was counted at least ten times. This chain links TRBV7-9 with TRBJ1-1; 10 bases are shared with TRBD1. V dropped 1 base and J dropped 4; count of bases not matched to a gene: 3. Per the germline V gene, CDR1 is SEHNR and CDR2 is FQNEAQ (reference sequence). The CDR3 is 15 amino acids. CDR3 coding DNA: TGTGCCAGCAGCTTAGGGGACAGGGGCCTCACTGAAGCTTTCTTT. Protein sequence: CASSLGDRGLTEAFF. Full variable domain (missing parts from reference TRBV7-9 and TRBJ1-1): DTGVSQNPRHKITKRGQNVTFRCDPISEHNRLYWYRQTLGQGPEFLTYFQNEAQLEKSRLLSDRFSAERPKGSFSTLEIQRTEQGDSAMYLCASSLGDRGLTEAFFGQGTRLTVV.

This clonotype was recorded many times. The rearrangement joins TRBV28 to TRBJ2-3; the D is unclear. The CDR3 sequence is 16 residues long. The germline V and J ends were trimmed by 7 bases and 5 bases, with 22 bases remaining between them. CDR1 and CDR2 from the germline V gene are MDHEN and SYDVKM. As DNA, the CDR3 is TGTGCCAGCACCCCAGTTTACCAGGCTGCGCTAGATACGCAGTATTTT. Its protein is CASTPVYQAALDTQYF. Complete variable domain (other parts from reference TRBV28 and TRBJ2-3): DVKVTQSSRYLVKRTGEKVFLECVQDMDHENMFWYRQDPGLGLRLIYFSYDVKMKEKGDIPEGYSVSREKKERFSLILESASTNQTSMYLCASTPVYQAALDTQYFGPGTRLTVL.

Many counts were recorded for this clonotype. The chain uses TRBV6-5 and TRBJ2-5, with a tentative D call TRBD1 (6 bases). This CDR3 has 14 residues. V lost 5 bases and J lost 5, with 15 bases in between. Germline CDR1 reads MNHEY; CDR2 reads SVGAGI. In DNA form, the CDR3 reads TGTGCCAGCAGTAAATTCAGGGGAATTGAGACCCAGTACTTC. Protein: CASSKFRGIETQYF.

This clonotype was seen ten or more times. The V and J genes are TRBV4-2 and TRBJ2-1; TRBD2 aligns across 10 bases. CDR1 and CDR2 from the germline V gene are LGHNA and YNFKEQ. The CDR3 covers 17 residues. The V gene end was trimmed by 0 bases and the J gene end by 3 bases; junction bases not matched to a gene: 5. The CDR3 bases are TGTGCCAGCAGCCAAGAAGCGGGAGGGCCTTTCTACAATGAGCAGTTCTTC. This gives the protein CASSQEAGGPFYNEQFF.

This clonotype showed up many times. The V gene is TRBV7-3, the J gene TRBJ2-2, with 10 bases lining up with TRBD1. V lost 10 bases and J lost 10; bases outside the gene matches: 15. This CDR3 is 15 amino acids long. The V gene's germline CDR1 is SGHTA and CDR2 FQGTGA. CDR3: CATNQGQGPGTELFF. CDR3 DNA: TGTGCCACAAACCAGGGACAGGGGCCCGGGACGGAGCTGTTTTTT.

Many counts were recorded for this clonotype. The rearrangement links TRBV11-3 to TRBJ2-6; D is possibly TRBD2 (5 bases). Germline assignment: CDR1 SGHNT and CDR2 YENEEA. The CDR3 runs to 15 residues. The V end was cut by 6 bases, the J end by 0 bases, with 9 bases between. This CDR3 is CASSLRDSGANVLTF. The CDR3 DNA follows: TGTGCCAGCAGTCTACGGGACTCTGGGGCCAACGTCCTGACTTTC.

The chain has TRBV4-1 and TRBJ1-2; 10 bases agree with TRBD1. The germline V gene encodes CDR1 MGHRA and CDR2 YSYEKL. The CDR3 runs 15 residues. V lost 6 bases and J lost 4; bases outside the gene matches: 8. Written as DNA, the CDR3 is TGCGCCAGCAGTCGCACCGGGACAGGGGCCTATGGCTACACCTTC. Amino acids: CASSRTGTGAYGYTF.

Only one count was recorded for this clonotype. With a much larger clone just one base away, this may be a read error. V is TRBV9 and J is TRBJ2-2; TRBD2 is a possible D gene (5 bases). This CDR3 is built from 15 residues. Germline V gene lookup returns CDR1 SGDLS and CDR2 YYNGEE. The CDR3 DNA follows: TGTGCCAGCAGCGGTCGGACTTTGAACACCGGGGAGCCGTTTTTT. Translated, it gives CASSGRTLNTGEPFF.

In its sample, this clonotype was seen many times. This chain connects TRBV4-1 to TRBJ2-5, with 8 bases aligning to TRBD2. CDR1 is MGHRA and CDR2 is YSYEKL in the germline V gene. This CDR3 comprises 15 residues. The V and J ends lost 4 bases and 3 bases, in that order; junction bases with no gene match: 7. The CDR3 protein is CASSPYGTSEETQYF. The CDR3 nucleotides read TGCGCCAGCAGCCCCTACGGGACTAGTGAAGAGACCCAGTACTTC.

The table lists this clonotype with many counts. The chain is built from TRBV27 and TRBJ1-4; D gene unclear. The CDR3 has 15 amino acids. V dropped 1 base and J dropped 3 bases, with 9 bases sitting between them. Per the germline V gene, CDR1 is MNHEY and CDR2 is SMNVEV (reference sequence). CDR3 loop: CASSLFRESNEKLFF. CDR3 in DNA: TGTGCCAGCAGTTTATTTCGCGAATCTAATGAAAAACTGTTTTTT.

In this sample, this clonotype turned up a few times. The chain joins TRBV4-1 to TRBJ2-3; no clear D. CDR1 is MGHRA and CDR2 is YSYEKL in the germline V gene. This CDR3 region has 16 residues. Trimming removed 4 bases at V and 2 bases at J, with 16 bases between. CDR3 nucleotides: TGCGCCAGCAGCCCCGCCCCACCTGGAGCCACAGATACGCAGTATTTT. This sequence encodes CASSPAPPGATDTQYF.

Remarks on this clonotype: A read error is possible here, since a much larger clone lies one base away. The J gene is TRBJ2-2, the V gene TRBV10-3; D might be TRBD2 (5 bases). There are 15 residues in the CDR3. Germline loops: CDR1 ENHRY, CDR2 SYGVKD. CDR3 nucleotides: TGTGCCATCAGTGACCACAGAGAGAACACCGGGGAGCTGCTTTTT. Amino acid sequence: CAISDHRENTGELLF.

This clonotype was detected many times. The CDR3 region is CASSQREGAISTDTQYF. CDR3 DNA: TGTGCCAGCAGCCAACGGGAGGGAGCAATAAGCACAGATACGCAGTATTTT. The rearrangement uses TRBV4-2 and TRBJ2-3, with 8 nucleotides matching TRBD2. Germline values: CDR1 LGHNA, CDR2 YNFKEQ. The ends lost 2 bases at V and 0 bases at J; junction bases unmatched: 7. The CDR3 extends over 17 amino acids.

This clonotype was seen ten or more times. In DNA form, the CDR3 reads TGTGCCAGCAGCCAAGATGGGGGGACACTAGCCTACGAGCAGTACTTC. This sequence encodes CASSQDGGTLAYEQYF. This chain links TRBV3-1 with TRBJ2-7, with D perhaps matching TRBD1 or TRBD2 (6 bases each). Germline CDR1 LGHDT, CDR2 YNNKEL (reference sequence). The V and J ends lost 0 bases and 2 bases respectively, with 14 bases between them. The CDR3 is made up of 16 amino acids.

Notes on this clonotype: This sequence may be a read error, since a much larger clone differs from it by one base. J is TRBJ2-7 and V is TRBV20-1; 14 bases match TRBD2. CDR1 and CDR2 from the germline V gene are DFQATT and SNEGSKA (reference sequence). V shed 0 bases and J 0 bases; nucleotides not matched to a gene: 7. CDR3 length: 18 amino acids. The CDR3, as DNA: TGCAGTGCTAGAGAACGGACTAGCGGGAGGCCCTACTCCTACGAGCAGTACTTC. Its protein is CSARERTSGRPYSYEQYF.

This chain links TRBV27 with TRBJ1-2; a possible D gene is TRBD1 (5 bases). This CDR3 has 19 amino acids. The germline V gene has CDR1 MNHEY and CDR2 SMNVEV (reference sequence). The V gene lost 4 bases and the J gene lost 4 bases, with 28 bases spanning the gap. Written as DNA, the CDR3 is TGTGCCAGCAGTTCCCTCGGTTCCGGGGGTTCGGTAGGGACCTATGGCTACACCTTC. Protein product: CASSSLGSGGSVGTYGYTF.

This clonotype was counted at least ten times. V is TRBV6-5 and J is TRBJ2-5; TRBD2 might be the D (6 bases). Germline CDR1 MNHEY, CDR2 SVGAGI. V dropped 7 bases and J dropped 1 base, with 19 bases sitting between them. There are 16 residues in the CDR3. This CDR3 is CASKGLAEPVQETQYF. DNA of the CDR3: TGTGCCAGCAAGGGGTTAGCGGAGCCCGTCCAAGAGACCCAGTACTTC.

This clonotype came up many times. The genes are TRBV7-2 and TRBJ2-3; 7 bases align to TRBD2. The junction had 4 bases not matched to a gene; V was cut back by 3 bases and J by 4 bases. CDR1 and CDR2 from the germline V gene are SGHTA and FQGNSA. The CDR3 is made up of 14 amino acids. As DNA, the CDR3 is TGTGCCAGCAGCTTTACTAGCGTGGCAGATACGCAGTATTTT. Protein sequence: CASSFTSVADTQYF.

In regard to this clonotype: Possible read error: a much larger clone is one base away. The V gene is TRBV25-1, the J gene TRBJ1-1, with D perhaps TRBD1 (6 bases). The CDR3 extends over 12 amino acids. Germline CDR1 is MGHDK and CDR2 is SYGVNS. The CDR3 sequence is CASSFQGTEVFF. The CDR3 DNA follows: TGTGCCAGCAGTTTTCAGGGGACTGAAGTTTTCTTT. Full variable domain (rest looked up from reference TRBV25-1 and TRBJ1-1): EADIYQTPRYLVIGTGKKITLECSQTMGHDKMYWYQQDPGMELHLIHYSYGVNSTEKGDLSSESTVSRIRTEHFPLTLESARPSHTSQYLCASSFQGTEVFFGQGTRLTVV.

The table lists this clonotype with a few counts. This may come from a read error, since a much larger clone is one base off. V is TRBV7-6 and J is TRBJ2-3; D gene unclear. Trimming pared 1 base from V and 4 bases from J, leaving 12 bases between. CDR1 is SGHVS, CDR2 FNYEAQ, per germline. The CDR3 sequence is 15 residues long. The CDR3 DNA follows: TGTGCCAGCAGCTTAGTTGCAGGTTTCGCAGATACGCAGTATTTT. It specifies CASSLVAGFADTQYF.

This clonotype has a count of ten or more. The chain employs TRBV29-1 and TRBJ2-7; D might be TRBD1 (6 bases). Germline CDR1 SQVTM, CDR2 ANQGSEA. The CDR3 is 18 residues long. V dropped 4 bases and J dropped 2 bases, with 27 bases sitting between them. CDR3 in DNA: TGCAGCGTTGTAGTGGTATTATGGGACAAAGAAATCCCCTACGAGCAGTACTTC. As protein: CSVVVVLWDKEIPYEQYF.

This clonotype was found many times. The chain couples TRBV6-5 to TRBJ2-1; D is ambiguous. Germline CDR1 is MNHEY and CDR2 is SVGAGI. The CDR3 extends over 13 amino acids. The V gene lost 5 bases and the J gene lost 4 bases, with 9 bases spanning the gap. CDR3 DNA: TGTGCCAGCAGTCCCACAGAGTACAATGAGCAGTTCTTC. Translating gives CASSPTEYNEQFF.

This clonotype has just a few counts. This likely comes from a read error, as the CDR3 has no conserved phenylalanine or tryptophan at its end. V usage is TRBV7-3 and J usage is TRBJ2-2, with D perhaps matching TRBD1 (5 bases). This CDR3 spans 15 amino acids. CDR1 is SGHTA and CDR2 is FQGTGA in the germline V gene. Deletions cut 2 bases from V and 3 bases from J, with 10 bases between. In DNA form, the CDR3 reads TGTGCCAGCAGCTTATCAGGGTCGGACACCGGGGAGCTGTTTTCT. Protein: CASSLSGSDTGELFS.